Each of the 21 T cell receptor beta chains below was sequenced from the same sample in a study of cytomegalovirus exposure and HLA in healthy donors (dated by TCRdb to about 2017). Receptors were amplified or captured by the immunoSEQ multiplex PCR assay. A mixture of 60 forward primers for TCR Vbeta segments and 13 reverse primers for TCR Jbeta segments was used in the multiplex PCR. Entries here come from immuneACCESS through TCRdb and include only in-frame sequences with V and J called. Some clones fail to appear in such tables; in the studies checked, an unresolved V gene covers under half of the shortfall, and the cause of the remainder is unknown. This sample holds tens of thousands of clones; more than 70% were observed only once. Of the sample, about 12% is held by the ten largest clones. Sequencing was performed on PBMCs. The receptors stem from a woman between 40 and 55 years old in good health and CMV-seropositive.

This clone was seen only a few times. This chain joins TRBV29-1 and TRBJ2-3, with 8 bases matching TRBD2. The length of the CDR3 is 12 residues. Per the germline V gene, CDR1 is SQVTM and CDR2 is ANQGSEA. The CDR3 here is CRASGGADTQYF. DNA for the CDR3: TGCAGAGCGTCGGGGGGGGCAGATACGCAGTATTTT.

V usage is TRBV5-1 and J usage is TRBJ2-2; 7 nucleotides agree with TRBD2. The junction had 3 bases not matched to a gene; V was cut back by 5 bases and J by 5 bases. Germline V gene data show CDR1 as SGHRS and CDR2 as YFSETQ. This CDR3 has 13 residues. In DNA form, the CDR3 reads TGCGCCAGCAGTCTAGCGGAAACCGGGGAGCTGTTTTTT. Its protein product is CASSLAETGELFF.

This chain connects TRBV12-5 to TRBJ2-5; D possibly corresponds to TRBD1 (5 bases). V shed 6 bases and J shed 1 base, with 18 bases lying between them. Germline V gene data show CDR1 as LGHNT and CDR2 as FRNRAP. There are 16 residues in the CDR3. This CDR3 reads CASGSDTNLVQETQYF. In DNA, the CDR3 is TGTGCTAGTGGCTCGGACACCAACCTGGTCCAAGAGACCCAGTACTTC.

V usage is TRBV6-6 and J usage is TRBJ2-1; TRBD2 matches 7 bases. Germline assignment: CDR1 MNHNY and CDR2 SVGAGI (reference sequence). V shed 5 bases and J 6 bases; nucleotides not matched to a gene: 13. The CDR3 consists of 16 residues. CDR3 DNA: TGTGCCAGCAGTCCCCCGGCTAGCGGACTCCCCAATGAGCAGTTCTTC. Residues: CASSPPASGLPNEQFF.

V usage is TRBV2 and J usage is TRBJ1-6, with TRBD1 identical over 7 bases. Germline trimming cut 5 bases from V and 8 bases from J; bases unmatched to any gene: 12. The CDR3 has 16 residues. Looked up from germline, CDR1 is SNHLY and CDR2 is FYNNEI. DNA of the CDR3: TGTGCCAGCAGTACCGGTGCAGGGGGGATAGATTCACCCCTCCACTTT. This encodes CASSTGAGGIDSPLHF.

V usage is TRBV2 and J usage is TRBJ2-7; D possibly corresponds to TRBD2 (5 bases). CDR3 size: 14 residues. The V and J ends lost 3 bases and 0 bases respectively, with 9 bases between them. CDR1 and CDR2 from the germline V gene are SNHLY and FYNNEI. The CDR3 protein is CASSERAASYEQYF. DNA of the CDR3: TGTGCCAGCAGTGAGAGGGCAGCCTCCTACGAGCAGTACTTC.

A single count supports this clone. V is TRBV11-3 and J is TRBJ2-1, with 13 bases fitting TRBD2. The V and J ends lost 1 base and 12 bases, in that order; junction bases with no gene match: 3. In germline, CDR1 is SGHNT, CDR2 YENEEA. The CDR3 extends over 14 amino acids. The DNA for the CDR3 is TGTGCCAGCAGCTTAGGGACTAGCGGGGGATGGCAGTTCTTC. This sequence encodes CASSLGTSGGWQFF.

In its sample, this clone was seen a few times. J is TRBJ1-1 and V is TRBV19; D unresolved. V was shortened by 6 bases and J by 2 bases, with 10 bases between the two germline ends. The CDR3 is 13 residues long. Germline-derived CDR1 and CDR2 are LNHDA and SQIVND (reference sequence). CDR3 DNA sequence: TGTGCCAGTAGGCGTGGAGTTAACACTGAAGCTTTCTTT. It specifies CASRRGVNTEAFF.

The rearrangement uses TRBV29-1 and TRBJ2-3; 7 nucleotides line up with TRBD2. The ends lost 6 bases at V and 2 bases at J; junction bases unmatched: 11. The CDR3 extends over 15 amino acids. Per germline, CDR1 SQVTM and CDR2 ANQGSEA. This CDR3 reads CSVETSMIATDTQYF. CDR3 coding DNA: TGCAGCGTGGAGACTAGCATGATCGCCACAGATACGCAGTATTTT.

This chain connects TRBV5-1 to TRBJ1-1, with TRBD1 identical over 8 bases. Germline V gene sequence: CDR1 SGHRS, CDR2 YFSETQ. The CDR3 sequence is 17 residues long. Losses at the gene ends were 4 bases for V and 4 bases for J; bases not matched to a gene: 15. The CDR3, as DNA: TGCGCCAGCAGCGGGGGACAGGCCTCCACCATTCTCACTGAAGCTTTCTTT. Protein: CASSGGQASTILTEAFF.

The rearrangement uses TRBV9 and TRBJ1-2, with TRBD1 as a possible D gene (5 bases). The CDR3 totals 14 residues. CDR1 SGDLS and CDR2 YYNGEE come from the germline V gene. The germline V and J ends were trimmed by 3 bases and 8 bases, with 17 bases remaining between them. CDR3 bases: TGTGCCAGCAGCGCTCATCGGGGGACTTGGGGCTACACCTTC. This codes for CASSAHRGTWGYTF.

The chain employs TRBV11-2 and TRBJ1-5; tentative D call: TRBD1 (5 bases). Trimming cost V 8 bases and J 0 bases, with 14 bases left between them. CDR3 size: 15 residues. Looked up from germline, CDR1 is SGHAT and CDR2 is FQNNGV. The CDR3 sequence: CASARQLDSNQPQHF. Written as DNA, the CDR3 is TGTGCCAGCGCAAGACAGCTCGATAGCAATCAGCCCCAGCATTTT.

V is TRBV15 and J is TRBJ2-3, with no clear D. This CDR3 is 13 amino acids long. Trimming removed 0 bases at V and 7 bases at J, with 8 bases between. The V gene's germline CDR1 is LNHNV and CDR2 YYDKDF (reference sequence). The CDR3 loop reads CATSRDRQHTQYF. CDR3 nucleotides: TGTGCCACCAGCAGAGATCGACAACATACGCAGTATTTT.

The chain is built from TRBV4-1 and TRBJ2-7; D perhaps matches TRBD2 (5 bases). Germline V CDR1 and CDR2: MGHRA, YSYEKL. The CDR3 sequence is 14 residues long. The germline V and J ends were trimmed by 1 base and 2 bases, with 9 bases remaining between them. Written as DNA, the CDR3 is TGCGCCAGCAGCCAAGGAGGGTATCCCTACGAGCAGTACTTC. Protein product: CASSQGGYPYEQYF.

The chain joins TRBV5-4 to TRBJ1-1; D gene unclear. Germline CDR1 reads SGHNT; CDR2 reads YYREEE (reference sequence). This CDR3 has 13 amino acids. Trimming stripped 4 bases from V and 1 base from J, with 8 bases between. The CDR3 spells CASSANRNTEAFF. In DNA form, the CDR3 reads TGTGCCAGCAGCGCCAACAGGAACACTGAAGCTTTCTTT.

The sample holds a few counts of this clone. The gene calls are TRBV6-1 and TRBJ2-2, with a weak D call TRBD1 (6 bases). The ends were cut back, 6 bases at V and 1 base at J, with 9 bases in the middle. The CDR3 consists of 14 residues. CDR1 and CDR2 (germline): MNHNS, SASEGT. The CDR3 here is CASRRQENTGELFF. CDR3 nucleotide sequence: TGTGCCAGCAGAAGACAGGAGAACACCGGGGAGCTGTTTTTT.

The rearrangement uses TRBV13 and TRBJ2-2; D is undetermined. Deletions cut 2 bases from V and 0 bases from J, with 4 bases between. The CDR3 runs to 14 residues. Germline V lookup: CDR1 PRHDT, CDR2 FYEKMQ (reference sequence). The CDR3 DNA reads TGTGCCAGCAGCTTATCTCCGAACACCGGGGAGCTGTTTTTT. Protein sequence: CASSLSPNTGELFF.

The gene calls are TRBV6-6 and TRBJ1-4; D gene uncertain. Germline V gene lookup returns CDR1 MNHNY and CDR2 SVGAGI (reference sequence). The CDR3 length is 14 residues. The V end lost 2 bases, the J end lost 6 bases, and 10 bases lay between the germline ends. The CDR3 protein is CASSYGQRDEKLFF. The CDR3 DNA follows: TGTGCCAGCAGTTACGGGCAGAGAGATGAAAAACTGTTTTTT.

The chain links TRBV6-6 to TRBJ1-3; no clear D gene. V lost 4 bases and J lost 3, with 7 bases in between. CDR3 length: 13 residues. The germline gives CDR1 MNHNY, CDR2 SVGAGI (reference sequence). The DNA for the CDR3 is TGTGCCAGCAGTTTGGACTTTGGAAACACCATATATTTT. Its translation: CASSLDFGNTIYF.

The chain recombines TRBV7-3 with TRBJ2-5; tentatively, D is TRBD2 (6 bases). V lost 1 base to trimming and J lost 4 bases, with 16 bases between them. The CDR3 runs to 16 residues. The germline CDR1 and CDR2 sequences are SGHTA and FQGTGA. The CDR3 DNA reads TGTGCCAGCAGCTTAATTGGGACCGCGGGGCGAGAGACCCAGTACTTC. Its protein product is CASSLIGTAGRETQYF. Full variable domain (outside the CDR3, taken from reference TRBV7-3 and TRBJ2-5): GAGVSQTPSNKVTEKGKYVELRCDPISGHTALYWYRQSLGQGPEFLIYFQGTGAADDSGLPNDRFFAVRPEGSVSTLKIQRTERGDSAVYLCASSLIGTAGRETQYFGPGTRLLVL.

This clone was seen many times. The chain uses TRBV2 and TRBJ2-1; TRBD2 matches 9 bases. The CDR3 is 15 amino acids. V dropped 6 bases and J dropped 2; count of bases not matched to a gene: 5. Per germline, CDR1 SNHLY and CDR2 FYNNEI. This chain's CDR3 is CASRAERGAYNEQFF. The CDR3 DNA follows: TGTGCCAGCAGGGCCGAGCGGGGGGCCTACAATGAGCAGTTCTTC.